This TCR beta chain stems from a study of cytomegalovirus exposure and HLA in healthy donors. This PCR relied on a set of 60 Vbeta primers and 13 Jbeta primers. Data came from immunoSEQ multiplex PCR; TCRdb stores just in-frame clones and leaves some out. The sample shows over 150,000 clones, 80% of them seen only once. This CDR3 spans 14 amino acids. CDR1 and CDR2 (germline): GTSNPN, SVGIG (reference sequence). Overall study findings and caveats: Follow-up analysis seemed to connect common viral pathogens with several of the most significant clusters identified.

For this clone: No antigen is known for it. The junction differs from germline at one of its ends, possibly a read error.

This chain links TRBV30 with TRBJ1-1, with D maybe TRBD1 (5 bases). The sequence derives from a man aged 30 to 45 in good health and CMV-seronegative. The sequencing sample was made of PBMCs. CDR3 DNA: TGTGTCTGGAGTGTACGGAGGGGCGACGCTGAAGCTTTCTTT. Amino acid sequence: CVWSVRRGDAEAFF.